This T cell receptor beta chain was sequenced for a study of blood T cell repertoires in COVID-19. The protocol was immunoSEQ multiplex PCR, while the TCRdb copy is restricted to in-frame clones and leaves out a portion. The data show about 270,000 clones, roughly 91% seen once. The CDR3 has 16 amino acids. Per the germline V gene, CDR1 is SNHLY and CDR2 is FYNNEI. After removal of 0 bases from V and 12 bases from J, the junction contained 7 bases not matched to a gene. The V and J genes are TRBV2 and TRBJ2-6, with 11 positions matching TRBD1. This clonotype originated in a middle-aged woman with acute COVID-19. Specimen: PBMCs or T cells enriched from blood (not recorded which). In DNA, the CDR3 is TGTGCCAGCAGTGAAGCGGGACAGGGGGGAAATGCCGTCCTGACTTTC. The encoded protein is CASSEAGQGGNAVLTF.